This T cell receptor (beta chain) was sequenced for a study of T cells in Graves' hyperthyroidism and ophthalmopathy. The CDR3 contains 16 residues. Trimming left V 0 bases short and J 4 bases short, with 14 bases between. CDR1 is SGDLS, CDR2 YYNGEE, per germline. This clonotype was recorded a few times. Its antigen is as yet unknown. General observations from the study: Among clonotypes expanded in thyroid above 0.001, most were also found in blood.

Amplified TCR beta CDR3 regions came from RNA transcripts. First-round RT-PCR of the TCR CDR3 relied on the HTBI primer set. Via MiXCR, TCRdb re-called the multiplex PCR reads, giving one row per CDR3 protein. This table holds around 200,000 distinct CDR3 sequences, around 18% found once. The hyperthyroidism was newly diagnosed and had lasted under 2 months; the patients were aged 18 to 65. This clonotype was obtained from a man aged 40-49 years with Graves' hyperthyroidism. This chain links TRBV9 with TRBJ1-3; no clear D. Sequencing was performed on blood. The DNA of the CDR3 is TGTGCCAGCAGCGTAGCGTCCAGAGACCGAGGAAACACCATATATTTT. Translation: CASSVASRDRGNTIYF.